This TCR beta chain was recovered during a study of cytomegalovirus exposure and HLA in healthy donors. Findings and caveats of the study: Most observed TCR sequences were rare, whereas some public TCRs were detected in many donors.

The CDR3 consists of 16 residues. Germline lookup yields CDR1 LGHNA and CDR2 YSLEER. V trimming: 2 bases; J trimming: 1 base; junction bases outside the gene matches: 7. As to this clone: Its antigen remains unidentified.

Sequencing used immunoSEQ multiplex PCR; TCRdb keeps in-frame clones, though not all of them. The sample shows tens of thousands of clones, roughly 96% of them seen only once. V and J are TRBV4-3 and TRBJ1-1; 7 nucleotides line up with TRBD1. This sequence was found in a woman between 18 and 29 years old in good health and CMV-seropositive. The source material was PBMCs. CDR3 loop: CASSQSSPGGNTEAFF. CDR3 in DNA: TGCGCCAGCAGCCAATCCTCACCAGGGGGGAACACTGAAGCTTTCTTT.